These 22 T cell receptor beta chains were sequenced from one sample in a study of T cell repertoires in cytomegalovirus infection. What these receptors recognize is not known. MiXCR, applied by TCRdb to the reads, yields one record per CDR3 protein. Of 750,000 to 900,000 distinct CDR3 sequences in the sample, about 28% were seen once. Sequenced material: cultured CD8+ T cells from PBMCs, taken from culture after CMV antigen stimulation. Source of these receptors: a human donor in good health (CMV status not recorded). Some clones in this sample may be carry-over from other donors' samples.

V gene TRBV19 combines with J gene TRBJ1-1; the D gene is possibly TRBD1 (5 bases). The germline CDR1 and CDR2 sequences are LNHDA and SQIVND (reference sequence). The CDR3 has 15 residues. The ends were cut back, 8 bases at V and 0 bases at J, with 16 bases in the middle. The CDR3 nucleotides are TGTGCCAGTTCCCTGGTGACAGACTTGAACACTGAAGCTTTCTTT. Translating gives CASSLVTDLNTEAFF.

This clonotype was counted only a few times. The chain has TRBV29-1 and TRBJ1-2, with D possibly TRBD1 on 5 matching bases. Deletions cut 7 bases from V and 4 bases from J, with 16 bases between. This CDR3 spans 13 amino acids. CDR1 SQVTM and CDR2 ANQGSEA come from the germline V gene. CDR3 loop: CSAEPGDTYGYTF. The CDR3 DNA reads TGCAGCGCCGAACCGGGGGATACCTATGGCTACACCTTC.

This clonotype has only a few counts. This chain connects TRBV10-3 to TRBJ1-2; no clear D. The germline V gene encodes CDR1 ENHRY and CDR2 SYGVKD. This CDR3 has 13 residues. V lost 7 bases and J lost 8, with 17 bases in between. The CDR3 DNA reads TGTGCCATCACCGGCAACGCCTATGGCGGCTACACCTTC. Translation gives CAITGNAYGGYTF.

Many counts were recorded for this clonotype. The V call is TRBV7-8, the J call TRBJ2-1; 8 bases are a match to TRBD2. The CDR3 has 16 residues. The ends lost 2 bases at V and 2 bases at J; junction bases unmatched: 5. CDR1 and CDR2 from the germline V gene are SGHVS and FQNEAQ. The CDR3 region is CASSLNRGGPYNEQFF. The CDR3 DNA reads TGTGCCAGCAGCTTAAACCGGGGGGGCCCCTACAATGAGCAGTTCTTC.

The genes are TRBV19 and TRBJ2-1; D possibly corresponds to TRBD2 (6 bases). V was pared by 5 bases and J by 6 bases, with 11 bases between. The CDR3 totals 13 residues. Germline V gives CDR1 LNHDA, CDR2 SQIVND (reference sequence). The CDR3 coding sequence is TGTGCCAGTAGTCGGTTAGCGGCCAATGAGCAGTTCTTC. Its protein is CASSRLAANEQFF.

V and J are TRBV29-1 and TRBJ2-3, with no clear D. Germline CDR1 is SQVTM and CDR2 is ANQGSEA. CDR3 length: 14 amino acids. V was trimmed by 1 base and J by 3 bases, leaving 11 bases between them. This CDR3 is CSVEGQASTDTQYF. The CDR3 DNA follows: TGCAGCGTTGAAGGCCAGGCGAGTACAGATACGCAGTATTTT.

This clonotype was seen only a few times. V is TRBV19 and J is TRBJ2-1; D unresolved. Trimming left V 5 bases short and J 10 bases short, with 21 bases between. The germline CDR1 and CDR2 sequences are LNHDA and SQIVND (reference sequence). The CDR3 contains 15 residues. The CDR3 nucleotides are TGTGCCAGTAGTCAATTAGATAGTCCCAATGTGGAGCAGTTCTTC. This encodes CASSQLDSPNVEQFF.

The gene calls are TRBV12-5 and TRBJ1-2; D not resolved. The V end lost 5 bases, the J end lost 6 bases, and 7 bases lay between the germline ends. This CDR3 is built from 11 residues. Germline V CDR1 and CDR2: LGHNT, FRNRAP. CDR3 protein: CASGPVDGYTF. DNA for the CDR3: TGTGCTAGTGGTCCCGTGGATGGCTACACCTTC.

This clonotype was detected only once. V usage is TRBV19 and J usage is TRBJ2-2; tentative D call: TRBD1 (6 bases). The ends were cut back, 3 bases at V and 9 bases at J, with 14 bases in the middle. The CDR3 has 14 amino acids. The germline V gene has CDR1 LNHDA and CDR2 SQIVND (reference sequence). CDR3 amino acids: CASSMAGVGRELFF. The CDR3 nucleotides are TGTGCCAGTAGTATGGCAGGGGTTGGTAGGGAGCTGTTTTTT.

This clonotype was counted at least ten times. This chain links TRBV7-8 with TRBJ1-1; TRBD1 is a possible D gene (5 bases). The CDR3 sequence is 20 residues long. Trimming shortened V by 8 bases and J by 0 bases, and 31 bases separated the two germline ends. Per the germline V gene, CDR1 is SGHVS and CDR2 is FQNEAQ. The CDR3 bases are TGTGCCAGCCGGGGATTGACAGAGGGTCGTGAGGGAGAAATGAACACTGAAGCTTTCTTT. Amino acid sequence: CASRGLTEGREGEMNTEAFF.

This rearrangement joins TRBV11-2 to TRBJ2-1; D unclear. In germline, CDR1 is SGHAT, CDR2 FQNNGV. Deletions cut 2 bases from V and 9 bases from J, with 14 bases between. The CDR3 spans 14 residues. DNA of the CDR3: TGTGCCAGCAGCTTAACTGTAGAATCCCTTGAGCAGTTCTTC. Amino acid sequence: CASSLTVESLEQFF.

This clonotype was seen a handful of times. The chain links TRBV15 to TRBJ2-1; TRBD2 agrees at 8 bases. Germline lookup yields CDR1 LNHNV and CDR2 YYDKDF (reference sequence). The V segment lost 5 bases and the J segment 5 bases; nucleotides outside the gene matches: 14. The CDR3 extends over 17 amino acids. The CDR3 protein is CATSGGTSATLDNEQFF. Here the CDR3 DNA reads TGTGCCACCAGCGGCGGGACTAGTGCCACACTCGACAATGAGCAGTTCTTC.

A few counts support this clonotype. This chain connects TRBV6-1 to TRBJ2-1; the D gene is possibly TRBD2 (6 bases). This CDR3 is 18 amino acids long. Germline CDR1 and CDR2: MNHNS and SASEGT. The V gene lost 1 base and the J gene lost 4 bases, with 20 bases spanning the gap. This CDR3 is CASSEESAPGDLYNEQFF. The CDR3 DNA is TGTGCCAGCAGTGAAGAGTCGGCACCGGGGGACTTGTACAATGAGCAGTTCTTC.

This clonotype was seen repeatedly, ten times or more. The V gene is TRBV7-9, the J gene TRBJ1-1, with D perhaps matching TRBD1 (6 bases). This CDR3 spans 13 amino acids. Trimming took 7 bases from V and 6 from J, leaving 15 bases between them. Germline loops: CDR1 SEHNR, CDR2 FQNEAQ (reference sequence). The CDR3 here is CASKQGGGAEAFF. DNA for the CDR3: TGTGCCAGCAAACAGGGCGGTGGCGCTGAAGCTTTCTTT. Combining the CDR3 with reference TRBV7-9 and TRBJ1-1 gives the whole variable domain DTGVSQNPRHKITKRGQNVTFRCDPISEHNRLYWYRQTLGQGPEFLTYFQNEAQLEKSRLLSDRFSAERPKGSFSTLEIQRTEQGDSAMYLCASKQGGGAEAFFGQGTRLTVV.

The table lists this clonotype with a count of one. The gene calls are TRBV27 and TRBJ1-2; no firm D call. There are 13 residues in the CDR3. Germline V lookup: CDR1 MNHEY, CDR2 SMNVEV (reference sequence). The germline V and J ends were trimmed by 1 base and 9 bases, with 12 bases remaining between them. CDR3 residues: CASSLLGFVSYTF. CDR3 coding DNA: TGTGCCAGCAGTTTATTGGGTTTCGTTAGCTACACCTTC.

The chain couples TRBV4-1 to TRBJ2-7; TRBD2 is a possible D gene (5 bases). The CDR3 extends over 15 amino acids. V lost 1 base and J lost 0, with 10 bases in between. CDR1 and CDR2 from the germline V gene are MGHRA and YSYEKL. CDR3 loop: CASSQVAPPSYEQYF. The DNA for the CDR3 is TGCGCCAGCAGCCAAGTAGCGCCACCCTCCTACGAGCAGTACTTC.

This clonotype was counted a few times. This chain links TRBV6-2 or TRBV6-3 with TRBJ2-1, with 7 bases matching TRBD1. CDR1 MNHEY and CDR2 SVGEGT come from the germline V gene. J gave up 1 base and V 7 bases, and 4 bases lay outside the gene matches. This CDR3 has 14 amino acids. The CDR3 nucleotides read TGTGCCAGCAACACACAGGGGTCCTACAATGAGCAGTTCTTC. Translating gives CASNTQGSYNEQFF.

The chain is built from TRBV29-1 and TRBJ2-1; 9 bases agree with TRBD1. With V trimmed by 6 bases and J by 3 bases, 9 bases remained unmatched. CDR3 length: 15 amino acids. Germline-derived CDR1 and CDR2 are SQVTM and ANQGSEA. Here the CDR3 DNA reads TGCAGCGTACCATCTGGACAGGGGAACTACAATGAGCAGTTCTTC. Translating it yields CSVPSGQGNYNEQFF.

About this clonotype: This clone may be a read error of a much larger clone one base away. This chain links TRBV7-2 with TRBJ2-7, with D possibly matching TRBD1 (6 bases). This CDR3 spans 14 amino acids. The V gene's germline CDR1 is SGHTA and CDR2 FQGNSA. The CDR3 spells CVSLVSGQRDEQYF. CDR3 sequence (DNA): TGTGTCAGCCTCGTAAGTGGACAGAGGGACGAGCAGTACTTC.

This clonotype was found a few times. Written as DNA, the CDR3 is TGTGCCAGCAGTTACTGGGGGGACCTAGCCAAAAACATTCAGTACTTC. It codes for CASSYWGDLAKNIQYF. The rearrangement uses TRBV6-6 and TRBJ2-4; possibly TRBD2 for D (6 bases). There are 16 residues in the CDR3. V gave up 1 base and J gave up 0 bases, with 10 bases separating them. CDR1 is MNHNY and CDR2 is SVGAGI in the germline V gene (reference sequence).

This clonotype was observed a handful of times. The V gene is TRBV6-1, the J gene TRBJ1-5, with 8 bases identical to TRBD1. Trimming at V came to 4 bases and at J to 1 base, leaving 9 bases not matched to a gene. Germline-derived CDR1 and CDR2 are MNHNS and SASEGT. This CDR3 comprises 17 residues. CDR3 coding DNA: TGTGCCAGCAGTGCTCCGGGACAGGTGAGCAGCAATCAGCCCCAGCATTTT. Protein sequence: CASSAPGQVSSNQPQHF.

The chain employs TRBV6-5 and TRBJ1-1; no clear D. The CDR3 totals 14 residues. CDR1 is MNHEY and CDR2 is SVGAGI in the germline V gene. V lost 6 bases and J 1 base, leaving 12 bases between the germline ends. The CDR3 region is CASSYVLGNTEAFF. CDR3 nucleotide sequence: TGTGCCAGCAGCTATGTGCTGGGGAACACTGAAGCTTTCTTT.